This entry lists 21 T cell receptor beta chains sequenced from one sample in a study of CD8+CD57+ T cells in acquired aplastic anemia. Patients picked for sequencing had shown CD8+CD57+ cell expansion detected by flow cytometry. Researchers used genomic DNA as the template to profile TCR beta VDJ and CDR3. TCRdb reanalysed the reads using MiXCR and keeps one entry per CDR3 protein. The data show 180,000 or so distinct CDR3 sequences, 48% seen once. The sample was sorted CD4+, CD8+, or CD8+CD57+ T cells (not recorded which) from PBMCs. These receptors were obtained from a human donor with aplastic anemia.

Written as DNA, the CDR3 is TGTGCCAGCAGCACAATACAGGGAACCGGGGAGCTGTTTTTT. Its translation is CASSTIQGTGELFF. This sequence joins TRBV7-2 and TRBJ2-2; D is possibly TRBD1 (6 bases). CDR1 and CDR2 from the germline V gene are SGHTA and FQGNSA. CDR3 length: 14 residues. The V end was cut by 5 bases, the J end by 5 bases, with 12 bases between.

This clonotype was seen once. The J gene is TRBJ1-6, the V gene TRBV7-2, with 7 nucleotides matching TRBD1. CDR1 and CDR2 (germline): SGHTA, FQGNSA. The V and J ends lost 2 bases and 16 bases, in that order; junction bases with no gene match: 8. The CDR3 consists of 13 residues. The DNA for the CDR3 is TGTGCCAGCAGCTTAAGCCTTCCGGGACAGCTCCACTTT. Residues: CASSLSLPGQLHF.

Of note for this clonotype: The missing conserved phenylalanine or tryptophan at the end of this CDR3 makes a read error likely. The V gene is TRBV5-4, the J gene TRBJ1-1, with D unclear. CDR3 size: 13 residues. Germline V gene sequence: CDR1 SGHNT, CDR2 YYREEE (reference sequence). The CDR3 loop reads CASSINTNTEAFL. In DNA form, the CDR3 reads TGTGCCAGCAGCATTAACACCAACACCGAAGCTTTCCTT.

The chain carries TRBV11-2 and TRBJ2-5; D ambiguous. V dropped 5 bases and J dropped 7 bases, with 5 bases sitting between them. The germline gives CDR1 SGHAT, CDR2 FQNNGV. The length of the CDR3 is 10 residues. The CDR3 DNA reads as TGTGCCAGCAGCCAGACGACCCAGTACTTC. Translated: CASSQTTQYF.

This chain connects TRBV14 to TRBJ2-3; D is undetermined. There are 13 residues in the CDR3. Germline V lookup: CDR1 SGHDN, CDR2 FVKESK. Trimming left V 2 bases short and J 6 bases short, with 9 bases between. This CDR3 is CASSQSLWDTQYF. The CDR3 coding sequence is TGTGCCAGCAGCCAATCCCTTTGGGATACGCAGTATTTT.

The table lists this clonotype with a few counts. It is likely a read error, because the conserved phenylalanine at the end of the CDR3 is missing. It is unclear where the CDR3 begins or ends on the DNA, so no DNA is shown, and the CDR3 is as TCRdb lists it. V usage is TRBV11-1 and J usage is TRBJ2-7; the D call TRBD2 from the table was never checked on the DNA. The CDR3 spans 8 residues, counting both ends. CDR1 SGHAT and CDR2 FQDESV come from the germline V gene (reference sequence). The CDR3: CASSALAG.

This clonotype was seen a handful of times. This chain joins TRBV27 and TRBJ1-5; D unresolved. V was trimmed by 3 bases and J by 0 bases, leaving 6 bases between them. Germline V gives CDR1 MNHEY, CDR2 SMNVEV (reference sequence). This CDR3 contains 14 residues. This chain's CDR3 is CASSLAGSNQPQHF. The CDR3 nucleotides are TGTGCCAGCAGTTTGGCAGGTAGCAATCAGCCCCAGCATTTT.

This chain links TRBV7-3 with TRBJ2-3; D might be TRBD2 (5 bases). Germline V gives CDR1 SGHTA, CDR2 FQGTGA. The CDR3 covers 17 residues. V lost 5 bases, J lost 2 bases, and 20 bases lay in between. The CDR3 DNA reads as TGTGCCAGCAGCCTCCCGGGCGCGGGTCTATCCACAGATACGCAGTATTTT. This sequence encodes CASSLPGAGLSTDTQYF. The whole variable domain, filled in from reference TRBV7-3 and TRBJ2-3, reads GAGVSQTPSNKVTEKGKYVELRCDPISGHTALYWYRQSLGQGPEFLIYFQGTGAADDSGLPNDRFFAVRPEGSVSTLKIQRTERGDSAVYLCASSLPGAGLSTDTQYFGPGTRLTVL.

This clonotype was recorded at least ten times. The chain combines TRBV10-2 with TRBJ2-3; 7 bases are shared with TRBD1. V gave up 6 bases and J gave up 4 bases; unmatched junction bases: 7. The CDR3 spans 14 residues. Looked up from germline, CDR1 is WSHSY and CDR2 is SAAADI. DNA of the CDR3: TGCGCCAGCAGGGCCGACAGGGTGTCAGATACGCAGTATTTT. This sequence encodes CASRADRVSDTQYF.

This clonotype has only a few counts. The CDR3 region has the DNA TGCAGTGCTAGAGGAACTAGCGGGATTTTCTACGAGCAGTACTTC. It translates to CSARGTSGIFYEQYF. This chain uses TRBV20-1 with TRBJ2-7; 10 nucleotides match TRBD2. The ends lost 1 base at V and 3 bases at J; junction bases unmatched: 6. This CDR3 contains 15 residues. Germline values: CDR1 DFQATT, CDR2 SNEGSKA (reference sequence).

The CDR3 is CASSFTSGRLSEQYF. DNA for the CDR3: TGTGCCAGCAGCTTCACTAGCGGGAGGCTTAGCGAGCAGTACTTC. This chain links TRBV7-9 with TRBJ2-7; TRBD2 aligns across 12 bases. This CDR3 is built from 15 residues. Per the germline V gene, CDR1 is SEHNR and CDR2 is FQNEAQ (reference sequence). V lost 3 bases, J lost 6 bases, and 6 bases stayed unmatched.

This chain joins TRBV10-3 and TRBJ2-3, with 7 nucleotides matching TRBD2. CDR3 length: 15 amino acids. Germline trimming cut 4 bases from V and 5 bases from J; bases unmatched to any gene: 9. Per the germline V gene, CDR1 is ENHRY and CDR2 is SYGVKD. The CDR3 spells CAISGPRAGVDTQYF. The DNA for the CDR3 is TGTGCCATCAGTGGTCCCAGGGCGGGAGTAGATACGCAGTATTTT.

The gene calls are TRBV5-4 and TRBJ2-2, with a weak D call TRBD1 (5 bases). Looked up from germline, CDR1 is SGHNT and CDR2 is YYREEE (reference sequence). The germline V and J ends were trimmed by 1 base and 6 bases, with 10 bases remaining between them. This CDR3 contains 14 residues. CDR3: CASSLQGSSGELFF. The CDR3 region has the DNA TGTGCCAGCAGCTTGCAGGGTTCTTCCGGGGAGCTGTTTTTT. The complete variable domain, with remaining parts taken from reference TRBV5-4 and TRBJ2-2, reads ETGVTQSPTHLIKTRGQQVTLRCSSQSGHNTVSWYQQALGQGPQFIFQYYREEENGRGNFPPRFSGLQFPNYSSELNVNALELDDSALYLCASSLQGSSGELFFGEGSRLTVL.

The genes are TRBV24-1 and TRBJ2-3; TRBD2 matches at 8 bases. V lost 1 base and J lost 3; bases outside the gene matches: 5. Germline CDR1 KGHDR, CDR2 SFDVKD. This CDR3 has 16 residues. This chain's CDR3 is CATSDFGRAGTDTQYF. In DNA, the CDR3 is TGTGCCACCAGTGATTTCGGGAGGGCGGGGACAGATACGCAGTATTTT.

This clonotype came up many times. The chain couples TRBV6-5 to TRBJ1-5; TRBD1 matches at 8 bases. Losses at the gene ends were 0 bases for V and 6 bases for J; bases not matched to a gene: 13. Germline V gene lookup returns CDR1 MNHEY and CDR2 SVGAGI. The CDR3 contains 18 residues. CDR3 amino acids: CASSYSRLGATGAQPQHF. As DNA, the CDR3 is TGTGCCAGCAGTTACTCGAGGTTGGGCGCGACAGGGGCTCAGCCCCAGCATTTT.

This clonotype was seen repeatedly, ten times or more. The chain uses TRBV9 and TRBJ2-5, with TRBD1 matching over 8 bases. Germline CDR1 SGDLS, CDR2 YYNGEE. J was trimmed by 5 bases and V by 3 bases; bases with no gene match: 9. This CDR3 contains 15 residues. The CDR3 reads CASSADLTGVETQYF. CDR3 DNA: TGTGCCAGCAGCGCAGATTTGACAGGGGTTGAGACCCAGTACTTC.

The rearrangement links TRBV9 to TRBJ2-7, with D possibly TRBD1 on 6 matching bases. V was pared by 4 bases and J by 0 bases, with 11 bases between. This CDR3 is 14 amino acids long. Germline CDR1 is SGDLS and CDR2 is YYNGEE. CDR3 nucleotide sequence: TGTGCCAGCAGCTCGGACAGCTTCTCCTACGAGCAGTACTTC. This codes for CASSSDSFSYEQYF.

V gene TRBV20-1 combines with J gene TRBJ2-3, with 10 bases lining up with TRBD1. CDR1 and CDR2 (germline): DFQATT, SNEGSKA (reference sequence). The CDR3 covers 15 residues. The J segment lost 2 bases and the V segment lost 5 bases, leaving 7 bases of the junction unmatched. The CDR3 loop reads CSALPGTGDTDTQYF. The CDR3, as DNA: TGCAGTGCTCTCCCCGGGACAGGGGACACAGATACGCAGTATTTT.

This clonotype has only a few counts. This sequence joins TRBV29-1 and TRBJ2-1; no clear D gene. Germline loops: CDR1 SQVTM, CDR2 ANQGSEA. The V and J ends lost 4 bases and 4 bases respectively, with 14 bases between them. The CDR3 runs 14 residues. Here the CDR3 DNA reads TGCAGCGTTGTCGGGCTGGCGTCGTACAATGAGCAGTTCTTC. Its translation is CSVVGLASYNEQFF.

The chain links TRBV18 to TRBJ2-7; D is perhaps TRBD1 or TRBD2 (5 bases each). Germline values: CDR1 KGHSH, CDR2 LQKENI. With 0 bases removed from V and 2 bases from J, the gap between germline ends came to 8 bases. The CDR3 totals 14 residues. The CDR3 region has the DNA TGTGCCAGCTCACCACCCACGGGGCCCTACGAGCAGTACTTC. Its translation: CASSPPTGPYEQYF. The variable domain in full, completed from reference TRBV18 and TRBJ2-7, reads NAGVMQNPRHLVRRRGQEARLRCSPMKGHSHVYWYRQLPEEGLKFMVYLQKENIIDESGMPKERFSAEFPKEGPSILRIQQVVRGDSAAYFCASSPPTGPYEQYFGPGTRLTVT.

Points on this clonotype: The CDR3 does not end in the conserved phenylalanine or tryptophan, so this is likely a read error. CDR3 nucleotide sequence: TGTGCCTCACGGGGGGGCACAGATACGCAGTATCTT. Protein sequence: CASRGGTDTQYL. V usage is TRBV24-1 and J usage is TRBJ2-3; 7 nucleotides align to TRBD2. Looked up from germline, CDR1 is KGHDR and CDR2 is SFDVKD. This CDR3 contains 12 residues. Losses at the gene ends were 12 bases for V and 1 base for J; bases not matched to a gene: 3.